A selection of T cell receptor beta chains follows, all from one sample in a study of regulatory T cells in long-lasting Graves disease. A single record per CDR3 protein comes from TCRdb applying MiXCR to the multiplex PCR reads. Altogether some 250,000 distinct CDR3 sequences are present, roughly 18% being singletons, with the ten largest covering about 15%. This sample also belongs to another study, concerning T cells in Graves' hyperthyroidism and ophthalmopathy.

The source was peripheral blood mononuclear cells (PBMCs), collected at new diagnosis, from a patient treated with antithyroid drugs. All receptors derive from a woman in her 30s with Graves disease. Both conserved end residues are part of each CDR3. A D gene is named only where the DNA matches it firmly. Clone size is stated in some rows and not others, as once, few, many or a class when expanded.

>TRBV20-1|TRBD1|NA|TRBJ2-3
TGCAGTGGTAGGGGGACAGGGTCATGGACAGATACGCAGTATTTT
CSGRGTGSWTDTQYF
>TRBV19|NA|many|TRBJ2-2
TGTGCCAGTAGGCGGCCAGGGGTGAACACCGGGGAGCTGTTTTTT
CASRRPGVNTGELFF
>TRBV28|TRBD2|NA|TRBJ2-2
TGTGCCAGCAGTTCTCCTAGCGGTCCCGGGGAGCTGTTTTTT
CASSSPSGPGELFF
>TRBV12-3/TRBV12-4|NA|few|TRBJ2-7
TGTGCCAGCAGCCCGACGGTTTCCACCGAGCAGTACTTC
CASSPTVSTEQYF
>TRBV4-1|NA|NA|TRBJ1-1
TGCGCCAGCAGCCAAGTTCTGATGAACACTGAAGCTTTCTTT
CASSQVLMNTEAFF
>TRBV27|TRBD1|NA|TRBJ2-7
TGTGCCAGCAGTTTATCGACAGGGGATCGAGAAAATGCGCGTTACCACGAGCAGTACTTC
CASSLSTGDRENARYHEQYF
>TRBV19|NA|many|TRBJ1-1
TGTGCCAGTAGTATGGGAGGGAACACTGAAGCTTTCTTT
CASSMGGNTEAFF
>TRBV7-2|TRBD1|NA|TRBJ1-1
TGTGCCAGCGGGTCGGGACAGGGGAACACTGAAGCTTTCTTT
CASGSGQGNTEAFF
>TRBV27|NA|many|TRBJ1-3
TGTGCCAGCAGTTTGAAGGGTTCAGGAAACACCATATATTTT
CASSLKGSGNTIYF
>TRBV2|TRBD1|many|TRBJ1-5
TGTGCCAGCAGGGCCGGGACAGGGAGAGATCAGCCCCAGCATTTT
CASRAGTGRDQPQHF
>TRBV7-2|NA|NA|TRBJ1-5
TGTGCCAGCAGCGGGGGAGTGGAACCCCAGCATTTT
CASSGGVEPQHF
>TRBV24-1|TRBD1|many|TRBJ2-1
TGTGCCACCAGTGGGGGACAGGGGGACAATGAGCAGTTCTTC
CATSGGQGDNEQFF
>TRBV20-1|TRBD1|many|TRBJ1-1
TGCAGTGCGCCGAAGAGGGGGCACGTGGTGAACACTGAAGCTTTCTTT
CSAPKRGHVVNTEAFF
>TRBV6-1|TRBD1|NA|TRBJ2-1
TGTGCCAGCCCAGGACAGGGGTCCTACAATGAGCAGTTCTTC
CASPGQGSYNEQFF
>TRBV4-2|NA|NA|TRBJ2-2
TGTGCCAGCAGCCAAAGTGTCCGGGGGTCAGGCGGGGAGCTGTTTTTT
CASSQSVRGSGGELFF
>TRBV6-2/TRBV6-3|TRBD1|NA|TRBJ2-7
TGTGCCAGCAGTTACCCCCGCCGGGACAGGGATCCAATAGGCTCCTACGAGCAGTACTTC
CASSYPRRDRDPIGSYEQYF
>TRBV11-2|NA|few|TRBJ1-2
TGTGCCAGCAGCTTACAGGACGGCTACACCTTC
CASSLQDGYTF
>TRBV5-5|NA|few|TRBJ1-4
TGTGCCAGCAGCCCCCGGGGAGGGGGTCTGGCAACTAATGAAAAACTGTTTTTT
CASSPRGGGLATNEKLFF
>TRBV5-6|NA|many|TRBJ2-5
TGTGCCAGCATCTCAACGGGACTCCAAGAGACCCAGTACTTC
CASISTGLQETQYF
>TRBV18|TRBD1|many|TRBJ1-1
TGTGCCAGCTCACCACCGGTGTCGGGACAGGGGAAGTCTGAAGCTTTCTTT
CASSPPVSGQGKSEAFF
>TRBV24-1|TRBD1|NA|TRBJ2-7
TGTGCCACCAGTGATATTTCCCCTATTAGACAGGGCCTCCACGAGCAGTACTTC
CATSDISPIRQGLHEQYF
>TRBV7-8|NA|many|TRBJ1-5
TGTGCCAGCAGCTCTTCGAGGTCTCAGCCCCAGCATTTT
CASSSSRSQPQHF
>TRBV6-5|TRBD2|many|TRBJ2-7
TGTGCCAGCAGTTACGGGGCGGGGGGTTCCTACGAGCAGTACTTC
CASSYGAGGSYEQYF
>TRBV20-1|NA|many|TRBJ2-5
TGCAGTGCTAGAACGAGCGGGCCGGAGACCCAGTACTTC
CSARTSGPETQYF
>TRBV25-1|NA|NA|TRBJ2-2
TGTGCCAGCAGTGGGTTCGTAAACACCGGGGAGCTGTTTTTT
CASSGFVNTGELFF
>TRBV11-3|TRBD1|many|TRBJ2-2
TGTGCCAGCAGCACCCCCGGGACAGGCACCGGGGAGCTGTTTTTT
CASSTPGTGTGELFF
>TRBV20-1|TRBD1|many|TRBJ1-5
TGCAGTGTCCTCTCGGGGGGACAGGCTTATCAGCCCCAGCATTTT
CSVLSGGQAYQPQHF
>TRBV7-9|TRBD2|NA|TRBJ2-1
TGTGCCAGCAGCCCCCGACCGGGACTAGTGAGACAGGATGAGCAGTTCTTC
CASSPRPGLVRQDEQFF
>TRBV5-4|TRBD2|many|TRBJ2-2
TGTGCCAGCACCTATACCAGACTAGCGGGGAACGGGGAGCTGTTTTTT
CASTYTRLAGNGELFF
>TRBV28|TRBD1|many|TRBJ2-7
TGTGCCAGCAGAGGGGGCATGTCCTACGAGCAGTACTTC
CASRGGMSYEQYF
>TRBV5-1|NA|many|TRBJ2-7
TGCGCCAGCCAGCAGGACTCAAGCTCCTACGAGCAGTACTTC
CASQQDSSSYEQYF
>TRBV20-1|NA|NA|TRBJ2-3
TGCAGTGCTAGAATACCCGGGGAAGGAGATACGCAGTATTTT
CSARIPGEGDTQYF